The entry that follows covers one T cell receptor (beta chain) sequence. The target antigen is unknown. This record belongs to a study of post-analysis software for immune sequencing data. As for the study in general: In terms of disease course, relapsing-remitting, secondary progressive and progressive-relapsing multiple sclerosis were included. Study results and caveats: Compared against controls, patients with multiple sclerosis displayed significantly lower normalized Chao1 diversity. Elevated frequency relative to controls characterized several TRBV segments in patients, TRBV5-6, TRBV5-1 and TRBV20-1 among them.

TCR beta libraries were prepared from cDNA with unique molecular identifiers. TCRdb reprocessed the PCR reads with MiXCR, giving one entry per CDR3 protein. The sample comprises hundreds of thousands of distinct CDR3 sequences, approximately 60% of which are singletons, and 10% to 12% rests with the top ten. CDR1 is SQVTM, CDR2 ANQGSEA, per germline. This CDR3 comprises 11 residues. The germline V and J ends were trimmed by 7 bases and 9 bases, with 15 bases remaining between them. Sequencing input: blood. The sequence came from a girl aged 2 to 10 with multiple sclerosis. V and J are TRBV29-1 and TRBJ2-5; D tentatively fits TRBD1 or TRBD2 (5 bases each). CDR3 in DNA: TGCAGCGCTGGGACGGGATGGGCCCAGTACTTC. Translated: CSAGTGWAQYF.